The 15 T cell receptor beta chains below all came from one sample that was sequenced in a study of T cells after yellow fever vaccination. TCRdb passed the 5' RACE reads through MiXCR, listing each CDR3 protein once. This table holds approximately 300,000 distinct CDR3 sequences, about 10% found once. The material sequenced was CD4+ T cells sorted from PBMCs, taken 45 days after the yellow fever booster vaccination. The receptors were sampled from a man younger than 30 who received the YFV17D yellow fever vaccine.

The V and J genes are TRBV7-2 and TRBJ2-7; maybe TRBD1 (6 bases). The V gene lost 1 base and the J gene lost 4 bases, with 11 bases spanning the gap. The CDR3 covers 14 residues. From germline, CDR1 is SGHTA and CDR2 FQGNSA. In nucleotides, the CDR3 is TGTGCCAGCAGCTTAGGGGGGCCTCGGTACGAGCAGTACTTC. As protein: CASSLGGPRYEQYF.

This clonotype came up many times. The J gene is TRBJ2-3, the V gene TRBV7-2; D gene unclear. V lost 5 bases to trimming and J lost 2 bases, with 8 bases between them. The CDR3 loop spans 13 amino acids. Per germline, CDR1 SGHTA and CDR2 FQGNSA. CDR3 amino acids: CASSRLITDTQYF. CDR3 DNA sequence: TGTGCCAGCAGCCGTCTCATCACAGATACGCAGTATTTT. Full variable domain (missing parts from reference TRBV7-2 and TRBJ2-3): GAGVSQSPSNKVTEKGKDVELRCDPISGHTALYWYRQSLGQGLEFLIYFQGNSAPDKSGLPSDRFSAERTGGSVSTLTIQRTQQEDSAVYLCASSRLITDTQYFGPGTRLTVL.

The V call is TRBV5-1, the J call TRBJ1-2; TRBD1 matches 10 bases. CDR3 length: 13 amino acids. Looked up from germline, CDR1 is SGHRS and CDR2 is YFSETQ. Losses at the gene ends were 4 bases for V and 6 bases for J; bases not matched to a gene: 3. CDR3 in amino acids: CASSRQGANGYTF. The DNA for the CDR3 is TGCGCCAGCAGCCGACAGGGGGCCAATGGCTACACCTTC.

The genes are TRBV6-5 and TRBJ1-5; D remains ambiguous. This CDR3 region has 15 residues. CDR1 MNHEY and CDR2 SVGAGI come from the germline V gene. V lost 7 bases and J lost 2, with 15 bases in between. CDR3 in DNA: TGTGCCAGCAATCACCGGGGTAATCGCAATCAGCCCCAGCATTTT. Translated, it gives CASNHRGNRNQPQHF.

This chain connects TRBV6-6 to TRBJ1-2, with a tentative D call TRBD1 (5 bases). Trimming cost V 5 bases and J 4 bases, with 14 bases left between them. The CDR3 runs to 14 residues. Germline values: CDR1 MNHNY, CDR2 SVGAGI (reference sequence). The CDR3 nucleotides are TGTGCCAGCAGTCCCCCCGGGGGGACCTATGGCTACACCTTC. Translation gives CASSPPGGTYGYTF.

The chain joins TRBV11-2 to TRBJ2-5, with D unclear. The CDR3 extends over 12 amino acids. Looked up from germline, CDR1 is SGHAT and CDR2 is FQNNGV. Trimming cost V 5 bases and J 3 bases, with 7 bases left between them. The CDR3 coding sequence is TGTGCCAGCAGCGCCTTTGAAGAGACCCAGTACTTC. It yields the protein CASSAFEETQYF.

The chain joins TRBV5-1 to TRBJ2-2; 9 positions match TRBD2. Losses at the gene ends were 5 bases for V and 4 bases for J; bases not matched to a gene: 6. The CDR3 contains 15 residues. Germline-derived CDR1 and CDR2 are SGHRS and YFSETQ. The CDR3 is CASSERGDITGELFF. CDR3 DNA sequence: TGCGCCAGCAGTGAGCGGGGGGACATCACCGGGGAGCTGTTTTTT. The full variable domain, rest sourced from reference TRBV5-1 and TRBJ2-2, is KAGVTQTPRYLIKTRGQQVTLSCSPISGHRSVSWYQQTPGQGLQFLFEYFSETQRNKGNFPGRFSGRQFSNSRSEMNVSTLELGDSALYLCASSERGDITGELFFGEGSRLTVL.

A few counts support this clonotype. V gene TRBV7-6 combines with J gene TRBJ1-1, with D perhaps TRBD1 (6 bases). The CDR3 has 14 amino acids. Germline V gene lookup returns CDR1 SGHVS and CDR2 FNYEAQ. Trimming pared 5 bases from V and 3 bases from J, leaving 13 bases between. The CDR3 sequence is CASSPTRQDTEAFF. The CDR3 coding sequence is TGTGCCAGCAGCCCTACCAGACAGGACACTGAAGCTTTCTTT.

The V call is TRBV4-2, the J call TRBJ2-1, with D perhaps matching TRBD2 (6 bases). Germline assignment: CDR1 LGHNA and CDR2 YNFKEQ. Trimming took off 4 bases at V and 4 bases at J, with 17 bases between the two ends. There are 16 residues in the CDR3. The DNA of the CDR3 is TGTGCCAGCAGCCCCCTGGGGGGTAAGGTGTACAATGAGCAGTTCTTC. Protein product: CASSPLGGKVYNEQFF.

This sequence joins TRBV7-2 and TRBJ2-7, with 10 positions matching TRBD1. V was pared by 5 bases and J by 2 bases, with 6 bases of the junction left unmatched. In germline, CDR1 is SGHTA, CDR2 FQGNSA. The CDR3 runs to 15 residues. The DNA of the CDR3 is TGTGCCAGCAGCCCTCTGGGGACAGGGGCCTACGAGCAGTACTTC. Translation: CASSPLGTGAYEQYF.

This clonotype appeared many times. The chain couples TRBV29-1 to TRBJ2-5, with a possible D match to TRBD1 (7 bases). Germline V lookup: CDR1 SQVTM, CDR2 ANQGSEA. The CDR3 totals 14 residues. Trimming removed 5 bases from V and 4 bases from J, with 17 bases in between. The CDR3 nucleotides are TGCAGCGTTCAGACAGGGTTGGAGGGAGAGACCCAGTACTTC. This translates into CSVQTGLEGETQYF.

The chain joins TRBV5-1 to TRBJ2-7; no clear D. Germline-derived CDR1 and CDR2 are SGHRS and YFSETQ. The CDR3 is 13 amino acids. V dropped 0 bases and J dropped 7 bases, with 11 bases sitting between them. The CDR3 region has the DNA TGCGCCAGCAGCTTGGACAGTGCCGATGAGCAGTACGTC. Its protein product is CASSLDSADEQYV.

The chain uses TRBV7-8 and TRBJ2-3, with 11 positions matching TRBD2. V shed 5 bases, J shed 3 bases, and the junction held 10 bases outside the gene matches. This CDR3 is 17 amino acids long. Germline-derived CDR1 and CDR2 are SGHVS and FQNEAQ. This CDR3 is CASSPSSGGPKTDTQYF. The CDR3 nucleotides read TGTGCCAGCAGCCCCTCTAGCGGGGGGCCAAAGACAGATACGCAGTATTTT.

This clonotype was observed many times. V is TRBV7-9 and J is TRBJ1-1; D is perhaps TRBD1 (5 bases). CDR1 is SEHNR and CDR2 is FQNEAQ in the germline V gene (reference sequence). The V gene lost 5 bases and the J gene lost 4 bases, with 14 bases spanning the gap. The CDR3 loop spans 14 amino acids. The CDR3 region has the DNA TGTGCCAGCAGCGTTACGGGGGAGGGCACTGAAGCTTTCTTT. It specifies CASSVTGEGTEAFF.

This clonotype has only a few counts. In DNA form, the CDR3 reads TGTGCCAGCAGGCGGGGGGGCAGGAATGAGCAGTTCTTC. Protein product: CASRRGGRNEQFF. This rearrangement joins TRBV6-5 to TRBJ2-1; 9 nucleotides agree with TRBD2. V lost 6 bases, J lost 7 bases, and 4 bases stayed unmatched. Germline-derived CDR1 and CDR2 are MNHEY and SVGAGI. The CDR3 length is 13 residues.